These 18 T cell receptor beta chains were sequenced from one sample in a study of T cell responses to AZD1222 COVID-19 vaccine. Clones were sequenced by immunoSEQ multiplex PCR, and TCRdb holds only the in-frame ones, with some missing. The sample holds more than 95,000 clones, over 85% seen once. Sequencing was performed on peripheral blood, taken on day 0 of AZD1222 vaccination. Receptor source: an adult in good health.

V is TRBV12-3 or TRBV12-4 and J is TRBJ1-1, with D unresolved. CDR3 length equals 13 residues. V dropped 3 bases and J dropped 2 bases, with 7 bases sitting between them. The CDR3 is CASSFQFNTEAFF. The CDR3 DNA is TGTGCCAGCAGTTTCCAATTTAACACTGAAGCTTTCTTT.

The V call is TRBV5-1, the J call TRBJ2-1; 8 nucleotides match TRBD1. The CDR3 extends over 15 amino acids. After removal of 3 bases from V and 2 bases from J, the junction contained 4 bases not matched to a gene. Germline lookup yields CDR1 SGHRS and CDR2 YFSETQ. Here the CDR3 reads CASSYGTGTYNEQFF. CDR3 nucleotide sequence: TGCGCCAGCAGCTACGGGACAGGCACCTACAATGAGCAGTTCTTC.

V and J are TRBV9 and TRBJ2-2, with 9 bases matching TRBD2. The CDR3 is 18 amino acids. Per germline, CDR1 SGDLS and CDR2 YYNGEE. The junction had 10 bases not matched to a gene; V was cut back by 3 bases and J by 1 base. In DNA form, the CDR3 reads TGTGCCAGCAGCGACGGAGTCGTAGCGGGGGTGAACACCGGGGAGCTGTTTTTT. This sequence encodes CASSDGVVAGVNTGELFF.

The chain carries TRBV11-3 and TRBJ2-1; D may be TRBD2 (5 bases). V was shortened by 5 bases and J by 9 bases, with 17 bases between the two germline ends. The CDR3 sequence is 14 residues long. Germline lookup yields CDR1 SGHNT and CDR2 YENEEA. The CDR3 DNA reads TGTGCCAGCAGCCCGGGGAGTAGGTGGGGTGAGCAGTTCTTC. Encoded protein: CASSPGSRWGEQFF.

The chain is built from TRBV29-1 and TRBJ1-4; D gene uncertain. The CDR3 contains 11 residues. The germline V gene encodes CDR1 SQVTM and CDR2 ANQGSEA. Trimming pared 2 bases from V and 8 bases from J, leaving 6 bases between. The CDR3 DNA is TGCAGCGTTGAAAAGTCGGAAAAACTGTTTTTT. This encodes CSVEKSEKLFF.

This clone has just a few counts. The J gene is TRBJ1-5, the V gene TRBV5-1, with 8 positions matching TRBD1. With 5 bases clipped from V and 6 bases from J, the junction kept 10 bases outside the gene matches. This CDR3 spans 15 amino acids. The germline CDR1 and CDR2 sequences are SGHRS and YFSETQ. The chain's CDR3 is CASSLTGGLGQPQHF. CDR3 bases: TGCGCCAGCAGTCTTACAGGGGGATTGGGTCAGCCCCAGCATTTT.

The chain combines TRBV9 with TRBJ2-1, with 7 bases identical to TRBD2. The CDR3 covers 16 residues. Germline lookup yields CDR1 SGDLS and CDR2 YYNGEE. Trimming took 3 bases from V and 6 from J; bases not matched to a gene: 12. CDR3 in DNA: TGTGCCAGCAGCGCCCACGCGGGAGTGTTTTCCAATGAGCAGTTCTTC. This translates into CASSAHAGVFSNEQFF.

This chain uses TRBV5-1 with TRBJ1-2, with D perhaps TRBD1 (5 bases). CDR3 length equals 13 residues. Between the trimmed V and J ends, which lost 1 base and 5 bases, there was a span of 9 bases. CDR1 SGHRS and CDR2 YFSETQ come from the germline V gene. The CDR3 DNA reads TGCGCCAGCAGCTTGAGAGGGGATTATGGCTACACCTTC. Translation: CASSLRGDYGYTF. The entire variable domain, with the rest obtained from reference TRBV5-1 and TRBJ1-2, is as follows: KAGVTQTPRYLIKTRGQQVTLSCSPISGHRSVSWYQQTPGQGLQFLFEYFSETQRNKGNFPGRFSGRQFSNSRSEMNVSTLELGDSALYLCASSLRGDYGYTFGSGTRLTVV.

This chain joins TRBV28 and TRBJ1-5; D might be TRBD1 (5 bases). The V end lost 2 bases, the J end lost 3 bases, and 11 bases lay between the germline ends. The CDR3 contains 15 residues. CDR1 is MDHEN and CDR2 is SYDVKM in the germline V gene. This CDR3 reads CASSLGDVYNQPQHF. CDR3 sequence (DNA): TGTGCCAGCAGTTTAGGGGACGTCTACAATCAGCCCCAGCATTTT.

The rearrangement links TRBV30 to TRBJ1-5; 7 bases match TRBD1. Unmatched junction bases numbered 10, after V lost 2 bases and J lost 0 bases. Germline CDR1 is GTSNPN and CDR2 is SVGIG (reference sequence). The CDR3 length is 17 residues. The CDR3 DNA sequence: TGTGCCTGGAGTCCCGCCAGGGGGGTTGGTAGCAATCAGCCCCAGCATTTT. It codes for CAWSPARGVGSNQPQHF. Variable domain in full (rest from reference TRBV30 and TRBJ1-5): SQTIHQWPATLVQPVGSPLSLECTVEGTSNPNLYWYRQAAGRGLQLLFYSVGIGQISSEVPQNLSASRPQDRQFILSSKKLLLSDSGFYLCAWSPARGVGSNQPQHFGDGTRLSIL.

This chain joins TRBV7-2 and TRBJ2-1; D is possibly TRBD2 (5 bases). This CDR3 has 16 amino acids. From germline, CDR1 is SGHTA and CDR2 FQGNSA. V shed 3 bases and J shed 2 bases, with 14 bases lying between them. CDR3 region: CASSFNPGIPYNEQFF. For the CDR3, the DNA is TGTGCCAGCAGCTTCAACCCGGGAATCCCCTACAATGAGCAGTTCTTC.

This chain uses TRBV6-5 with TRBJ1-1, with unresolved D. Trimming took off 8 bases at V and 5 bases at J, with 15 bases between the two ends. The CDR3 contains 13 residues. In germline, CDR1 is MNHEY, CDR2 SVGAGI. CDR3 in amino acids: CASWREVGTEAFF. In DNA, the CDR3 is TGTGCCAGCTGGCGGGAGGTCGGGACTGAAGCTTTCTTT.

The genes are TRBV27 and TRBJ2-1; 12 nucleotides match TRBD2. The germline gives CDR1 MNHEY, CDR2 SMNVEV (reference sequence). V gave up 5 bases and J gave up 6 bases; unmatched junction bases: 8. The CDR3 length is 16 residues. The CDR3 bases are TGTGCCAGCAGTCCGCTAGCGGGAGGGTTAGGCAATGAGCAGTTCTTC. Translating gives CASSPLAGGLGNEQFF.

CDR3 loop: CASSQADSNQPQHF. CDR3 in DNA: TGTGCCAGCAGCCAAGCGGACAGTAATCAGCCCCAGCATTTT. This chain connects TRBV3-1 (or the pseudogene TRBV3-2) to TRBJ1-5; perhaps TRBD1 as D (6 bases). This CDR3 is built from 14 residues. V was pared by 1 base and J by 4 bases, with 8 bases between. Germline loops: CDR1 LGHDT, CDR2 YNNKEL (reference sequence).

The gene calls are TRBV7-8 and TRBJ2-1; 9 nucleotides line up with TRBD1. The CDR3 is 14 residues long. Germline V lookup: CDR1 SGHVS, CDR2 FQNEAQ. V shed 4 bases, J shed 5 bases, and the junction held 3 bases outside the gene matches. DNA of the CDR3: TGTGCCAGCAGCTCAAGGACAGGGGACAATGAGCAGTTCTTC. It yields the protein CASSSRTGDNEQFF.

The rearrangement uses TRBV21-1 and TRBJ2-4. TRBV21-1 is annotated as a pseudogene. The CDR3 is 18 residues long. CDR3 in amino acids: CASSKDFRTPIAKNIQYF. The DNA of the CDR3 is TGTGCCAGCAGCAAAGATTTCAGAACACCTATAGCCAAAAACATTCAGTACTTC.

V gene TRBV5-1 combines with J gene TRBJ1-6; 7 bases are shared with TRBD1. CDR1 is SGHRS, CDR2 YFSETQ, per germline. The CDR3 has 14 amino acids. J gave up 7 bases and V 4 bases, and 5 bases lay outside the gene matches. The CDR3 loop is CASSPGQTNSPLHF. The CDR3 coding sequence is TGCGCCAGCAGCCCGGGACAGACCAATTCACCCCTCCACTTT.

The CDR3 nucleotides are TGTGCCAGCAGCTCCCCGAGGGAGACCCAGTACTTC. Amino acids: CASSSPRETQYF. The rearrangement uses TRBV9 and TRBJ2-5; D unclear. CDR3 size: 12 residues. CDR1 and CDR2 from the germline V gene are SGDLS and YYNGEE. V dropped 4 bases and J dropped 5 bases, with 9 bases sitting between them.